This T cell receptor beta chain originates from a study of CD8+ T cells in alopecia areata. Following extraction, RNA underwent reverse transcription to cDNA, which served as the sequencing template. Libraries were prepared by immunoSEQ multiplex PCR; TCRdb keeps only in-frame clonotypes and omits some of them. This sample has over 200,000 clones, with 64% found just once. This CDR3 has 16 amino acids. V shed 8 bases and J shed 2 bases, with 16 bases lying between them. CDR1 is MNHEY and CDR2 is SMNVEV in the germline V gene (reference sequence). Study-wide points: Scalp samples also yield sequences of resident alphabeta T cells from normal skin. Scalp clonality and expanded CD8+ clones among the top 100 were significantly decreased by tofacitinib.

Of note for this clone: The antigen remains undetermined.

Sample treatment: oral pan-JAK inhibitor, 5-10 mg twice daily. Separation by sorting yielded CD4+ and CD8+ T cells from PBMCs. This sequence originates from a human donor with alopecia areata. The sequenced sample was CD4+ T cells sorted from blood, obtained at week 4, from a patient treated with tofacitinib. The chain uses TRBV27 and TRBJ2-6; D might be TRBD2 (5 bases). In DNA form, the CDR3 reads TGTGCCAGCTCACTAGGCACCTTGGCTGGGGCCAACGTCCTGACTTTC. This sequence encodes CASSLGTLAGANVLTF.